These 30 T cell receptor beta chains share one sample of origin, sequenced in a study of OX40 agonist ivuxolimab in advanced cancers. The library relied on the immunoSEQ multiplex PCR assay. As stored in TCRdb, this immuneACCESS dataset retains in-frame rearrangements with V and J assigned. A fraction of the clones does not appear; measured against another copy, unresolved V genes explain less than half of the discrepancy, and the remainder lacks a known reason. For this sample there are tens of thousands of clones; approximately 86% appear just once. The top ten constitute roughly 1.1% of the sample. Here the sequenced sample was CD4+ or CD8+ T cells sorted from blood, taken in a trial of the OX40 agonist ivuxolimab. These receptors were obtained from an adult with an advanced solid tumor such as melanoma, head and neck, liver or kidney cancer.

This clone was observed once. The chain carries TRBV2 and TRBJ2-2; the D gene is possibly TRBD1 (6 bases). The CDR3 sequence is 14 residues long. V lost 4 bases to trimming and J lost 6 bases, with 12 bases between them. CDR1 and CDR2 (germline): SNHLY, FYNNEI. CDR3 sequence reads: CASSVMGAAGELFF. The CDR3 DNA sequence: TGTGCCAGCAGTGTTATGGGGGCTGCCGGGGAGCTGTTTTTT.

This rearrangement joins TRBV28 to TRBJ2-5; 8 bases map to TRBD2. The J call is in doubt because the DNA end fits TRBJ2-7 better. CDR1 is MDHEN, CDR2 SYDVKM, per germline. The CDR3 runs to 13 residues. CDR3: CASKSGSGDEQYF. As DNA, the CDR3 is TGTGCCAGCAAAAGCGGGAGTGGTGACGAGCAGTACTTC.

The count of this clone is one. The rearrangement links TRBV15 to TRBJ1-1; TRBD1 is a possible D gene (5 bases). The CDR3 covers 18 residues. Germline V gives CDR1 LNHNV, CDR2 YYDKDF (reference sequence). V was clipped by 0 bases and J by 3 bases, with 20 bases between them. As DNA, the CDR3 is TGTGCCACCAGCAGAGATTCCGTGGGGGAGGGTAATGACACTGAAGCTTTCTTT. It specifies CATSRDSVGEGNDTEAFF.

This chain joins TRBV28 and TRBJ1-1, with D possibly TRBD1 on 6 matching bases. From germline, CDR1 is MDHEN and CDR2 SYDVKM. V was cut by 10 bases and J by 0 bases, with 15 bases left in between. The CDR3 runs 14 residues. CDR3 loop: CAIQGGTMNTEAFF. DNA for the CDR3: TGTGCCATTCAAGGGGGTACTATGAACACTGAAGCTTTCTTT. The full variable domain, in which reference TRBV28 and TRBJ1-1 provide the parts outside the CDR3, is DVKVTQSSRYLVKRTGEKVFLECVQDMDHENMFWYRQDPGLGLRLIYFSYDVKMKEKGDIPEGYSVSREKKERFSLILESASTNQTSMYLCAIQGGTMNTEAFFGQGTRLTVV.

This chain connects TRBV7-8 to TRBJ1-5, with D hard to call. Germline assignment: CDR1 SGHVS and CDR2 FQNEAQ. The CDR3 spans 14 residues. V was pared by 1 base and J by 0 bases, with 4 bases between. The CDR3 DNA is TGTGCCAGCAGCTTAGGGGTTAGCAATCAGCCCCAGCATTTT. Amino acid sequence: CASSLGVSNQPQHF.

The chain couples TRBV19 to TRBJ2-1; TRBD1 matches 7 bases. The V segment lost 7 bases and the J segment 7 bases; nucleotides outside the gene matches: 10. The germline V gene encodes CDR1 LNHDA and CDR2 SQIVND (reference sequence). The CDR3 contains 14 residues. This chain's CDR3 is CASTLTGKVNEQFF. CDR3 DNA: TGTGCCAGTACTCTGACAGGGAAGGTTAATGAGCAGTTCTTC.

This sequence joins TRBV6-5 and TRBJ2-1; no definite D call. Trimming shortened V by 6 bases and J by 6 bases, and 18 bases separated the two germline ends. CDR3 size: 15 residues. Germline values: CDR1 MNHEY, CDR2 SVGAGI. The CDR3 coding sequence is TGTGCCAGCAGATACGCAGACCGGACGCTCAATGAGCAGTTCTTC. Translated: CASRYADRTLNEQFF.

The chain carries TRBV27 and TRBJ2-5; 11 positions agree with TRBD1. The germline V gene has CDR1 MNHEY and CDR2 SMNVEV (reference sequence). The V and J ends lost 3 bases and 9 bases, in that order; junction bases with no gene match: 18. CDR3 length equals 18 residues. In DNA form, the CDR3 reads TGTGCCAGCAGTTTTCGAGCACCCCCCGGGACAGGGGGTAGGGCCCAGTACTTC. This translates into CASSFRAPPGTGGRAQYF.

This clone is a singleton in its sample. The rearrangement uses TRBV28 and TRBJ1-1; 11 nucleotides match TRBD1. The V gene's germline CDR1 is MDHEN and CDR2 SYDVKM. CDR3 length equals 15 residues. The trim removed 2 bases at V and 4 bases at J, leaving 3 bases unmatched. For the CDR3, the DNA is TGTGCCAGCAGTTTAGGGACAGGGGGAATCACTGAAGCTTTCTTT. Protein sequence: CASSLGTGGITEAFF.

The J gene is TRBJ2-5, the V gene TRBV7-2; D gene unclear. Germline V lookup: CDR1 SGHTA, CDR2 FQGNSA. The CDR3 runs 11 residues. Trimming shortened V by 5 bases and J by 4 bases, and 5 bases separated the two germline ends. CDR3 sequence (DNA): TGTGCCAGCAGCCGCCGAGAGACCCAGTACTTC. Amino acid sequence: CASSRRETQYF. The whole variable domain, filled in from reference TRBV7-2 and TRBJ2-5, reads GAGVSQSPSNKVTEKGKDVELRCDPISGHTALYWYRQSLGQGLEFLIYFQGNSAPDKSGLPSDRFSAERTGGSVSTLTIQRTQQEDSAVYLCASSRRETQYFGPGTRLLVL.

The chain has TRBV11-2 and TRBJ1-1, with 12 nucleotides matching TRBD1. The CDR3 contains 19 residues. Losses at the gene ends were 1 base for V and 0 bases for J; bases not matched to a gene: 9. CDR1 and CDR2 from the germline V gene are SGHAT and FQNNGV. CDR3 amino acids: CASSLAGQGATAMNTEAFF. CDR3 nucleotide sequence: TGTGCCAGCAGCTTAGCGGGACAGGGGGCGACAGCTATGAACACTGAAGCTTTCTTT.

The chain recombines TRBV7-2 with TRBJ1-2; D not certain. Deletions cut 3 bases from V and 1 base from J, with 9 bases between. The germline V gene has CDR1 SGHTA and CDR2 FQGNSA. CDR3 length equals 14 residues. The CDR3 spells CASSFNRDNYGYTF. The CDR3 DNA sequence: TGTGCCAGCAGCTTTAACCGGGATAACTATGGCTACACCTTC.

This chain connects TRBV28 to TRBJ1-5; maybe TRBD1 (5 bases). This CDR3 is 16 amino acids long. Per germline, CDR1 MDHEN and CDR2 SYDVKM. Between the trimmed V and J ends, which lost 3 bases and 4 bases, there was a span of 16 bases. The CDR3 nucleotides read TGTGCCAGCAGTTTTATCGCAGGGTTGGGTAATCAGCCCCAGCATTTT. Translated, it gives CASSFIAGLGNQPQHF. The variable domain in full, with the rest retrieved from reference TRBV28 and TRBJ1-5, is DVKVTQSSRYLVKRTGEKVFLECVQDMDHENMFWYRQDPGLGLRLIYFSYDVKMKEKGDIPEGYSVSREKKERFSLILESASTNQTSMYLCASSFIAGLGNQPQHFGDGTRLSIL.

This clone occurred a few times. The chain couples TRBV5-4 to TRBJ1-2; D unclear. The CDR3 is 12 residues long. Germline CDR1 and CDR2: SGHNT and YYREEE (reference sequence). V was pared by 0 bases and J by 10 bases, with 10 bases between. The CDR3 DNA sequence: TGTGCCAGCAGCTTGGTAGTGGAGGACTACACCTTC. Residues: CASSLVVEDYTF.

This chain links TRBV7-9 with TRBJ2-1, with D maybe TRBD2 (5 bases). This CDR3 contains 14 residues. Germline lookup yields CDR1 SEHNR and CDR2 FQNEAQ (reference sequence). V dropped 6 bases and J dropped 8 bases, with 17 bases sitting between them. CDR3 sequence (DNA): TGTGCCAGCAGGACGCTATTTCCGCGGGATGAGCAGTTCTTC. It encodes CASRTLFPRDEQFF.

The chain has TRBV7-2 and TRBJ1-6; 7 nucleotides match TRBD1. Trimming at V came to 5 bases and at J to 9 bases, leaving 4 bases not matched to a gene. This CDR3 has 13 amino acids. Germline V CDR1 and CDR2: SGHTA, FQGNSA. The CDR3 nucleotides are TGTGCCAGCAGCCGCACAGGGGCTTCACCCCTCCACTTT. Its protein product is CASSRTGASPLHF.

V and J are TRBV7-9 and TRBJ1-4; TRBD1 matches at 7 bases. Per germline, CDR1 SEHNR and CDR2 FQNEAQ (reference sequence). V shed 5 bases, J shed 8 bases, and the junction held 11 bases outside the gene matches. The CDR3 runs 15 residues. CDR3 coding DNA: TGTGCCAGCAGCCCCCAGGGGGGGGTAAAAGAAAAACTGTTTTTT. Translated, it gives CASSPQGGVKEKLFF.

By sample fraction, this clone is medium-sized. The rearrangement links TRBV7-2 to TRBJ2-2; TRBD2 might be the D (5 bases). From germline, CDR1 is SGHTA and CDR2 FQGNSA. V gave up 0 bases and J gave up 10 bases, with 18 bases separating them. The CDR3 is 16 residues long. The CDR3 here is CASSLARLAGREELFF. The CDR3 bases are TGTGCCAGCAGCTTAGCTCGGCTAGCTGGGCGAGAGGAGCTGTTTTTT.

The CDR3 nucleotides are TGCGCCAGCTCGTCTGGGCCCGGGGACTATGGCTACACCTTC. Amino acid sequence: CASSSGPGDYGYTF. J is TRBJ1-2 and V is TRBV5-1; D unclear. This CDR3 spans 14 amino acids. With 7 bases removed from V and 3 bases from J, the gap between germline ends came to 16 bases. CDR1 is SGHRS, CDR2 YFSETQ, per germline.

This clone came up once. CDR3 loop: CASSILHNEQFF. DNA of the CDR3: TGTGCCAGTAGTATCCTCCACAATGAGCAGTTCTTC. This sequence joins TRBV19 and TRBJ2-1; the D is unclear. V was cut by 3 bases and J by 5 bases, with 5 bases left in between. CDR1 and CDR2 from the germline V gene are LNHDA and SQIVND (reference sequence). The CDR3 has 12 residues.

V usage is TRBV6-5 and J usage is TRBJ2-7, with TRBD2 identical over 12 bases. The length of the CDR3 is 14 residues. The V and J ends lost 6 bases and 3 bases, in that order; junction bases with no gene match: 3. The germline V gene has CDR1 MNHEY and CDR2 SVGAGI. Written as DNA, the CDR3 is TGTGCCAGCAGCCAGACTAGCGGGAGCTACGAGCAGTACTTC. Amino acids: CASSQTSGSYEQYF.

The chain is built from TRBV7-3 and TRBJ2-7; 13 nucleotides align to TRBD2. The J segment lost 5 bases and the V segment lost 5 bases, leaving 12 bases of the junction unmatched. Germline CDR1 is SGHTA and CDR2 is FQGTGA. There are 17 residues in the CDR3. The CDR3: CASSLGTSGKYGNEQYF. The CDR3 DNA reads TGTGCCAGCAGCCTCGGGACTAGCGGGAAATATGGGAACGAGCAGTACTTC.

The CDR3 here is CASSLGSSSYEQYF. DNA for the CDR3: TGTGCCAGCAGCTTGGGCAGCAGCTCCTACGAGCAGTACTTC. The chain is built from TRBV5-6 and TRBJ2-7; D gene ambiguous. The CDR3 consists of 14 residues. Trimming took 0 bases from V and 0 from J, leaving 7 bases between them. Germline CDR1 and CDR2: SGHDT and YYEEEE.

V and J are TRBV5-1 and TRBJ2-5; D not resolved. This CDR3 region has 11 residues. V was cut by 5 bases and J by 1 base, with 3 bases left in between. CDR1 SGHRS and CDR2 YFSETQ come from the germline V gene. The CDR3 nucleotides read TGCGCCAGCAGTAGCCAAGAGACCCAGTACTTC. Residues: CASSSQETQYF.

The chain joins TRBV5-1 to TRBJ1-1; D may be TRBD1 (5 bases). Trimming took off 5 bases at V and 8 bases at J, with 19 bases between the two ends. Germline CDR1 SGHRS, CDR2 YFSETQ. The CDR3 length is 14 residues. The CDR3 sequence: CASSSWTTEREAFF. As DNA, the CDR3 is TGCGCCAGCAGTTCTTGGACAACCGAACGGGAAGCTTTCTTT. Looking up the rest from reference TRBV5-1 and TRBJ1-1 gives the full variable domain: KAGVTQTPRYLIKTRGQQVTLSCSPISGHRSVSWYQQTPGQGLQFLFEYFSETQRNKGNFPGRFSGRQFSNSRSEMNVSTLELGDSALYLCASSSWTTEREAFFGQGTRLTVV.

This chain uses TRBV2 with TRBJ1-2; 10 bases align to TRBD1. The V gene's germline CDR1 is SNHLY and CDR2 FYNNEI. V gave up 5 bases and J gave up 8 bases; unmatched junction bases: 11. This CDR3 is built from 15 residues. The CDR3 region is CASSPDRGNLEGYTF. DNA of the CDR3: TGTGCCAGCAGTCCGGACAGGGGGAATTTGGAGGGCTACACCTTC. The entire variable domain, with the rest obtained from reference TRBV2 and TRBJ1-2, is as follows: EPEVTQTPSHQVTQMGQEVILRCVPISNHLYFYWYRQILGQKVEFLVSFYNNEISEKSEIFDDQFSVERPDGSNFTLKIRSTKLEDSAMYFCASSPDRGNLEGYTFGSGTRLTVV.

This sequence joins TRBV28 and TRBJ2-2, with D uncertain. Germline CDR1 reads MDHEN; CDR2 reads SYDVKM. The ends were cut back, 1 base at V and 5 bases at J, with 14 bases in the middle. The CDR3 consists of 16 residues. CDR3 loop: CASSLLGQVGTGELFF. The DNA of the CDR3 is TGTGCCAGCAGTTTATTGGGCCAGGTGGGAACCGGGGAGCTGTTTTTT.

V gene TRBV2 combines with J gene TRBJ1-1; tentative D call: TRBD1 (6 bases). This CDR3 has 15 amino acids. CDR1 and CDR2 from the germline V gene are SNHLY and FYNNEI. V lost 6 bases and J lost 2, with 16 bases in between. In DNA form, the CDR3 reads TGTGCCAGCAGCGCAAGCCGGACAGTAAACACTGAAGCTTTCTTT. It specifies CASSASRTVNTEAFF.

The chain uses TRBV7-9 and TRBJ2-1; 8 nucleotides line up with TRBD1. Per the germline V gene, CDR1 is SEHNR and CDR2 is FQNEAQ (reference sequence). V gave up 5 bases and J gave up 9 bases; unmatched junction bases: 9. This CDR3 has 14 amino acids. The DNA for the CDR3 is TGTGCCAGCAGCCGGACAGGGTCCCTTTCTGAGCAGTTCTTC. This sequence encodes CASSRTGSLSEQFF.

The CDR3, as DNA: TGTGCCAGCAGCGTGGGGGTTGTTACGAACACCGGGGAGCTGTTTTTT. It is translated as CASSVGVVTNTGELFF. The chain is built from TRBV9 and TRBJ2-2; D might be TRBD1 or TRBD2, each matching 5 bases. Trimming removed 2 bases from V and 0 bases from J, with 11 bases in between. Germline V gene data show CDR1 as SGDLS and CDR2 as YYNGEE. The CDR3 covers 16 residues.